This T cell receptor beta chain was found in a study of cytotoxic CD8 clonotypes in ibrutinib-treated CLL. Study-wide context: Responses comprised approximately 24 partial and 2 complete; at median roughly 64 months, around 15 remained remitted and about twelve progressed.

TCRdb's table, derived via immunoSEQ multiplex PCR, lists solely in-frame clones and lacks some. Here the sample spans about 40,000 clones, 70% being singletons. Study outcomes and limitations: Public clonotypes, an uncommon group, contracted or remained stable on treatment. At the start, clonality exceeded age-matched healthy donors and followed circulating CD8+ T-cell counts.

Worth noting for this clone: The antigen is undetermined.

The junction had 4 bases not matched to a gene; V was cut back by 4 bases and J by 3 bases. The CDR3 is 16 residues long. Germline V lookup: CDR1 SGHNT, CDR2 YYREEE (reference sequence). This chain connects TRBV5-4 to TRBJ1-6; 10 bases line up with TRBD1. Sequencing was performed on PBMCs, taken at disease progression, from a patient treated with ibrutinib. This sequence originates from a human donor with chronic lymphocytic leukemia. The DNA for the CDR3 is TGTGCCAGCAGCACGACAGGGGGCGGCTATAATTCACCCCTCCACTTT. This translates into CASSTTGGGYNSPLHF. Variable domain in full (rest from reference TRBV5-4 and TRBJ1-6): ETGVTQSPTHLIKTRGQQVTLRCSSQSGHNTVSWYQQALGQGPQFIFQYYREEENGRGNFPPRFSGLQFPNYSSELNVNALELDDSALYLCASSTTGGGYNSPLHFGNGTRLTVT.